The entry below gives a single TCR beta chain sequence along with its context. RNA in amounts of about 0.45 to 1 ug was reverse transcribed with random hexamers. With immunoSEQ multiplex PCR, TCR beta CDR3 was amplified across 54 Vbeta and 13 Jbeta. TCRdb called the immunoSEQ multiplex PCR reads again in MiXCR, with one record for every CDR3 protein. The repertoire consists of hundreds of thousands of distinct CDR3 sequences, with approximately 85% occurring once and the leading ten covering 0.2% to 0.25%. The data are from a study of CD8 T cells in Susac syndrome. The CDR3 sequence is 19 residues long. Trimming pared 1 base from V and 2 bases from J, leaving 22 bases between. In germline, CDR1 is MNHEY, CDR2 SMNVEV (reference sequence).

The sequenced sample consisted of CD8+ T cells from PBMCs. The chain joins TRBV27 to TRBJ2-3; D unresolved. The receptor's source is a human donor with multiple sclerosis. CDR3 in DNA: TGTGCCAGCAGTTTATACGGATATATACGTACGGCCAACACAGATACGCAGTATTTT. It specifies CASSLYGYIRTANTDTQYF.